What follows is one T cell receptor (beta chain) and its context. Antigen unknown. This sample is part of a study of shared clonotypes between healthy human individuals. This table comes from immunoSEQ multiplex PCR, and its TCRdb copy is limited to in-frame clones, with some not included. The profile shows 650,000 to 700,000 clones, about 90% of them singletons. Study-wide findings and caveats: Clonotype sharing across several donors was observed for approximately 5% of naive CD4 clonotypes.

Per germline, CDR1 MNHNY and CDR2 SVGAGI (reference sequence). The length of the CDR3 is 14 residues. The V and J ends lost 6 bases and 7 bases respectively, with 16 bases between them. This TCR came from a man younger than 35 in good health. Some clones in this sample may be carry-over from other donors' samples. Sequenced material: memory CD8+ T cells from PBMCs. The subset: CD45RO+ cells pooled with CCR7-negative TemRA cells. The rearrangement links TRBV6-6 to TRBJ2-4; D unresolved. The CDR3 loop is CASRAILRANIQYF. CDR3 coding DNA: TGTGCCAGCAGGGCCATACTCCGGGCGAACATTCAGTACTTC.